This entry lists 26 T cell receptor beta chains sequenced from one sample in a study of shared clonotypes between healthy human individuals. This table comes from immunoSEQ multiplex PCR, and its TCRdb copy is limited to in-frame clones, with some not included. The data show hundreds of thousands of clones, 75% to 85% seen once. The sequenced sample was PBMCs. Receptor source: a woman aged 40 to 55 in good health. Some clones in this sample may be carry-over from other donors' samples.

The chain couples TRBV30 to TRBJ2-7; D might be TRBD2 (6 bases). The V end lost 8 bases, the J end lost 3 bases, and 20 bases lay between the germline ends. This CDR3 spans 14 amino acids. Per the germline V gene, CDR1 is GTSNPN and CDR2 is SVGIG (reference sequence). The CDR3 sequence: CATTRDFLYYEQYF. The CDR3 bases are TGTGCCACCACCCGGGACTTCCTTTACTACGAGCAGTACTTC.

This sequence joins TRBV5-1 and TRBJ2-5; 10 nucleotides match TRBD2. Germline trimming cut 4 bases from V and 2 bases from J; bases unmatched to any gene: 8. The germline V gene encodes CDR1 SGHRS and CDR2 YFSETQ. The CDR3 runs 16 residues. Here the CDR3 DNA reads TGCGCCAGCAGCCCCATAGCGGGAGGCGGACAAGAGACCCAGTACTTC. Translated: CASSPIAGGGQETQYF.

The chain joins TRBV6-4 to TRBJ2-1, with D unresolved. Germline V gives CDR1 MRHNA, CDR2 SNTAGT. CDR3 length equals 13 residues. The V and J ends lost 4 bases and 5 bases respectively, with 9 bases between them. CDR3 in DNA: TGTGCCAGCAGTGCCGACTTTAACAATGAGCAGTTCTTC. It translates to CASSADFNNEQFF.

The V and J genes are TRBV15 and TRBJ2-3; 9 bases are a match to TRBD1. The ends lost 1 base at V and 2 bases at J; junction bases unmatched: 10. Germline V lookup: CDR1 LNHNV, CDR2 YYDKDF (reference sequence). The CDR3 sequence is 18 residues long. CDR3 nucleotides: TGTGCCACCAGCAGAGGACGCTTGGGACAGGGTTTCACAGATACGCAGTATTTT. Translation gives CATSRGRLGQGFTDTQYF. Together with reference TRBV15 and TRBJ2-3, the CDR3 gives the full variable domain: DAMVIQNPRYQVTQFGKPVTLSCSQTLNHNVMYWYQQKSSQAPKLLFHYYDKDFNNEADTPDNFQSRRPNTSFCFLDIRSPGLGDTAMYLCATSRGRLGQGFTDTQYFGPGTRLTVL.

This sequence joins TRBV6-1 and TRBJ2-1; perhaps D is TRBD1 or TRBD2 (6 bases each). Trimming left V 6 bases short and J 12 bases short, with 24 bases between. The CDR3 has 15 amino acids. Per germline, CDR1 MNHNS and CDR2 SASEGT. The chain's CDR3 is CASRPEGGQLRGQFF. The CDR3 nucleotides read TGTGCCAGCAGGCCCGAGGGGGGCCAGCTGCGAGGGCAGTTCTTC.

J is TRBJ2-7 and V is TRBV28; a possible D gene is TRBD2 (6 bases). Germline V gene sequence: CDR1 MDHEN, CDR2 SYDVKM. The CDR3 contains 13 residues. V was pared by 4 bases and J by 3 bases, with 10 bases between. For the CDR3, the DNA is TGTGCCAGCAGTTCCCCCGGGGGCTACGAGCAGTACTTC. Its translation: CASSSPGGYEQYF.

Details on this clone: A much larger clone lies a single base off, so this may be a read error. CDR3 sequence (DNA): TGCAGCGTCCAAGGAGGGGGACTAGTGAACGAGCAGTACTTC. It is translated as CSVQGGGLVNEQYF. J is TRBJ2-5 and V is TRBV29-1, with TRBD2 matching 8 bases. The DNA end lines up better with TRBJ2-7; the J call may be wrong. The CDR3 is 14 amino acids. Germline CDR1 reads SQVTM; CDR2 reads ANQGSEA.

The table lists this clone with a count of one. The rearrangement joins TRBV5-1 to TRBJ1-1; tentatively, D is TRBD1 (5 bases). Deletions cut 0 bases from V and 1 base from J, with 10 bases between. The CDR3 consists of 15 residues. Germline CDR1 is SGHRS and CDR2 is YFSETQ. CDR3 coding DNA: TGCGCCAGCAGCTTGGGGGAGCAGGGGAACACTGAAGCTTTCTTT. Amino acid sequence: CASSLGEQGNTEAFF.

Of note for this clone: The CDR3 does not close with the conserved phenylalanine or tryptophan, likely indicating a read error. The chain is built from TRBV7-2 and TRBJ1-5; the D gene is possibly TRBD1 (6 bases). Germline V gene lookup returns CDR1 SGHTA and CDR2 FQGNSA. This CDR3 has 15 amino acids. Deletions cut 5 bases from V and 5 bases from J, with 16 bases between. The CDR3 sequence: CASSPDSGGYQPQHL. CDR3 coding DNA: TGTGCCAGCAGCCCAGACAGCGGGGGCTATCAGCCCCAGCATCTT.

Concerning this clone itself: A far larger clone is just one base off, so this is likely a read error. Different DNA sequences within this sample yield the same CDR3. This chain joins TRBV28 and TRBJ2-7; 7 bases line up with TRBD1. The germline V gene has CDR1 MDHEN and CDR2 SYDVKM. This CDR3 region has 14 residues. The CDR3 coding sequence is TGTGCCAGCAGTTTAATAGGGGGCCCCTACGAGCAATACTTC. This sequence encodes CASSLIGGPYEQYF. The full variable domain, its missing parts supplied by reference TRBV28 and TRBJ2-7, is DVKVTQSSRYLVKRTGEKVFLECVQDMDHENMFWYRQDPGLGLRLIYFSYDVKMKEKGDIPEGYSVSREKKERFSLILESASTNQTSMYLCASSLIGGPYEQYFGPGTRLTVT.

The chain combines TRBV5-1 with TRBJ2-5; D gene uncertain. Trimming removed 0 bases from V and 1 base from J, with 4 bases in between. The CDR3 sequence is 13 residues long. CDR1 and CDR2 (germline): SGHRS, YFSETQ. CDR3 in amino acids: CASSLGSQETQYF. The CDR3 DNA reads as TGCGCCAGCAGCTTGGGCAGCCAAGAGACCCAGTACTTC.

V is TRBV5-1 and J is TRBJ1-1, with D possibly TRBD1 on 6 matching bases. Germline CDR1 reads SGHRS; CDR2 reads YFSETQ. Trimming took off 2 bases at V and 1 base at J, with 12 bases between the two ends. This CDR3 region has 15 residues. The CDR3 reads CASSFFGTKNTEAFF. The CDR3, as DNA: TGCGCCAGCAGCTTTTTTGGGACAAAGAACACTGAAGCTTTCTTT.

The CDR3 DNA reads as TGCGCCAGCGGAGGAGCGGGAGGGGTACTTGGGACAGATACGCAGTATTTT. The encoded protein is CASGGAGGVLGTDTQYF. V is TRBV5-1 and J is TRBJ2-3; 10 bases are shared with TRBD2. This CDR3 has 17 residues. Trimming removed 7 bases from V and 3 bases from J; junction bases left unmatched: 14. Per germline, CDR1 SGHRS and CDR2 YFSETQ.

The genes are TRBV9 and TRBJ2-2; TRBD2 aligns across 8 bases. CDR1 is SGDLS, CDR2 YYNGEE, per germline. Losses at the gene ends were 4 bases for V and 6 bases for J; bases not matched to a gene: 11. This CDR3 region has 16 residues. This chain's CDR3 is CASSSAGTRVSGELFF. Written as DNA, the CDR3 is TGTGCCAGCAGCTCGGCCGGGACTAGGGTCTCCGGGGAGCTGTTTTTT.

J is TRBJ2-5 and V is TRBV28, with 11 positions matching TRBD1. The CDR3 sequence is 16 residues long. CDR1 is MDHEN and CDR2 is SYDVKM in the germline V gene. The V and J ends lost 5 bases and 5 bases, in that order; junction bases with no gene match: 10. The DNA of the CDR3 is TGTGCCAGCAGTGGGAAGGACAGGGGGCTTGGGGAGACCCAGTACTTC. It is translated as CASSGKDRGLGETQYF.

The genes are TRBV7-9 and TRBJ2-1; 8 bases match TRBD2. Germline values: CDR1 SEHNR, CDR2 FQNEAQ (reference sequence). The J segment lost 3 bases and the V segment lost 5 bases, leaving 3 bases of the junction unmatched. The CDR3 is 14 amino acids. The CDR3 DNA reads as TGTGCCAGCAGCCCCCTAGCGGGCTACAATGAGCAGTTCTTC. This gives the protein CASSPLAGYNEQFF.

The chain has TRBV5-1 and TRBJ1-1; 10 bases fit TRBD1. CDR1 SGHRS and CDR2 YFSETQ come from the germline V gene. This CDR3 comprises 14 residues. V lost 0 bases, J lost 6 bases, and 2 bases stayed unmatched. Here the CDR3 reads CASSLGQGAAEAFF. The CDR3, as DNA: TGCGCCAGCAGCTTGGGACAGGGGGCCGCTGAAGCTTTCTTT.

This clone occurred once. The V and J genes are TRBV2 and TRBJ1-6; the D gene is possibly TRBD1 (6 bases). There are 15 residues in the CDR3. Trimming shortened V by 7 bases and J by 4 bases, and 14 bases separated the two germline ends. CDR1 is SNHLY and CDR2 is FYNNEI in the germline V gene. DNA for the CDR3: TGTGCCAGCATGACTGGGAGGGGGTATAATTCACCCCTCCACTTT. Amino acids: CASMTGRGYNSPLHF. The full variable domain, in which reference TRBV2 and TRBJ1-6 provide the parts outside the CDR3, is EPEVTQTPSHQVTQMGQEVILRCVPISNHLYFYWYRQILGQKVEFLVSFYNNEISEKSEIFDDQFSVERPDGSNFTLKIRSTKLEDSAMYFCASMTGRGYNSPLHFGNGTRLTVT.

The chain employs TRBV4-1 and TRBJ2-1, with 8 bases fitting TRBD2. The ends lost 1 base at V and 3 bases at J; junction bases unmatched: 8. Germline-derived CDR1 and CDR2 are MGHRA and YSYEKL. This CDR3 region has 17 residues. The CDR3 loop is CASSQVSSSGGYNEQFF. CDR3 sequence (DNA): TGCGCCAGCAGCCAAGTATCGTCCAGCGGGGGCTACAATGAGCAGTTCTTC.

Concerning this clone itself: Other DNA sequences in the same sample also yield this CDR3. The chain recombines TRBV27 with TRBJ1-1, with TRBD1 matching 8 bases. CDR3 length equals 13 residues. The germline gives CDR1 MNHEY, CDR2 SMNVEV (reference sequence). V trimming: 5 bases; J trimming: 5 bases; junction bases outside the gene matches: 4. The CDR3 sequence: CASSRTGLTEAFF. The CDR3 nucleotides read TGTGCCAGCAGTCGGACAGGGTTAACTGAAGCTTTCTTT.

DNA of the CDR3: TGTGCCAGCAGCTTAGCGGGGACTAGCGGGGGCACCGGGGAGCTGTTTTTT. As protein: CASSLAGTSGGTGELFF. J is TRBJ2-2 and V is TRBV7-9, with 14 nucleotides matching TRBD2. CDR1 is SEHNR, CDR2 FQNEAQ, per germline (reference sequence). Trimming removed 0 bases from V and 4 bases from J; junction bases left unmatched: 1. The CDR3 runs to 17 residues.

V and J are TRBV2 and TRBJ1-2, with unresolved D. The CDR3 length is 12 residues. Looked up from germline, CDR1 is SNHLY and CDR2 is FYNNEI. V lost 6 bases to trimming and J lost 4 bases, with 9 bases between them. CDR3 region: CASRPGSYGYTF. In DNA, the CDR3 is TGTGCCAGCAGGCCCGGAAGCTATGGCTACACCTTC.

This rearrangement joins TRBV5-8 to TRBJ2-7; maybe TRBD2 (5 bases). V lost 0 bases, J lost 5 bases, and 9 bases lay in between. Per germline, CDR1 SGHTS and CDR2 YDEGEE. The CDR3 spans 13 residues. As DNA, the CDR3 is TGTGCCAGCAGCTTGGCCACTAGAGACGAGCAGTACTTC. Amino acids: CASSLATRDEQYF.

V usage is TRBV5-1 and J usage is TRBJ2-7; D is unresolved. The CDR3 has 14 residues. Trimming took 7 bases from V and 2 from J, leaving 16 bases between them. From germline, CDR1 is SGHRS and CDR2 YFSETQ. The CDR3 region is CASAPETLTYEQYF. DNA for the CDR3: TGCGCCAGCGCCCCCGAGACACTAACCTACGAGCAGTACTTC. The entire variable domain, with the rest obtained from reference TRBV5-1 and TRBJ2-7, is as follows: KAGVTQTPRYLIKTRGQQVTLSCSPISGHRSVSWYQQTPGQGLQFLFEYFSETQRNKGNFPGRFSGRQFSNSRSEMNVSTLELGDSALYLCASAPETLTYEQYFGPGTRLTVT.

This chain links TRBV18 with TRBJ2-2; 10 bases agree with TRBD1. The germline gives CDR1 KGHSH, CDR2 LQKENI. V lost 4 bases, J lost 3 bases, and 5 bases stayed unmatched. This CDR3 region has 16 residues. The CDR3 sequence is CASSRSGTGDTGELFF. In DNA, the CDR3 is TGTGCCAGCTCACGGTCCGGGACAGGGGACACCGGGGAGCTGTTTTTT.

This clone came up a few times. The CDR3 here is CASQAGEYYEQYF. In DNA form, the CDR3 reads TGTGCCAGCCAAGCGGGAGAGTACTACGAGCAGTACTTC. The gene calls are TRBV6-1 and TRBJ2-5; 8 bases line up with TRBD2. Judging by the DNA end, TRBJ2-7 fits better; the J call may be wrong. The CDR3 runs 13 residues. From germline, CDR1 is MNHNS and CDR2 SASEGT.